Listed below are T cell receptor beta chains from one sample, sequenced in a study of blood T cells in healthy people across ages. TCRdb independently ran MiXCR on the 5' RACE reads; one entry per CDR3 protein. The sample consists of roughly 2 million distinct CDR3 sequences, around half of them appearing once. Source material: blood. These TCRs come from a woman in her thirties or forties in good health. Each CDR3 is given with its conserved first and last residue. A D gene is named only where the DNA matches it firmly. Some rows mark clone size as missing; the rest say once, few, many or name a class of expanded clone.

v_call	j_call	d_call	clone_size	cdr3_length	cdr3_nt	cdr3_aa
TRBV10-3	TRBJ2-3	.	few	12	TGTGCCATCAGCAACAGCACAGATACGCAGTATTTT	CAISNSTDTQYF
TRBV27	TRBJ2-7	TRBD2	.	14	TGTGCCAGCAGACTGAGCGGGGTGCGATCCGAGCAGTACTTC	CASRLSGVRSEQYF
TRBV7-2	TRBJ2-5	TRBD2	.	13	TGTGCCAGCAGCTGGGGACTAGTCGAGACCCAGTACTTC	CASSWGLVETQYF
TRBV7-9	TRBJ2-3	TRBD1	few	17	TGTGCCAGCAGCGGCTCCGGGACAGGGGGAAATATAAATACGCAGTATTTT	CASSGSGTGGNINTQYF
TRBV9	TRBJ2-2	.	.	14	TGTGCCAGCAGCGTAGGGGGAAGGGCCGGGGAGCTGTTTTTT	CASSVGGRAGELFF
TRBV29-1	TRBJ2-3	.	.	14	TGCAGCGTTGGGCACTCAAGTGGAACAGATACGCGGTATTTT	CSVGHSSGTDTRYF
TRBV6-5	TRBJ2-7	.	.	16	TGTGCCAGCAGTTACTCCTCCGGGACCCACTCCTACGAGCAGTACTTC	CASSYSSGTHSYEQYF
TRBV4-1	TRBJ2-7	TRBD2	few	18	TGCGCCAGCAGCCTAGGCGGGACTAGCGACCTACTCTCCTACGAGCAGTACTTC	CASSLGGTSDLLSYEQYF
TRBV20-1	TRBJ2-6	.	.	15	TGCAGTGCTAGAGACCTTAAGGATGGGGCCAACGTCCTGACTTTC	CSARDLKDGANVLTF
TRBV5-6	TRBJ1-2	.	many	14	TGTGCCAGCAGCCCGGGACGGACAAACTATGGCTACACCTTC	CASSPGRTNYGYTF
TRBV20-1	TRBJ1-2	.	.	14	TGCAGTGCCGCTCCCTCCCTAGCCAACTATGGCTACACCTTC	CSAAPSLANYGYTF
TRBV6-6	TRBJ1-2	TRBD1	.	14	TGTGCCAGCACGCGGGACAGGGGCTTCTATGGCTACACCTTC	CASTRDRGFYGYTF
TRBV6-1	TRBJ1-6	.	.	13	TGTGCCAGCAGTGAAGTAGGAGATTCACCCCTCCACTTT	CASSEVGDSPLHF
TRBV7-6	TRBJ1-2	.	.	13	TGTGCCAGCAGCTTAATAAAAGGGCGCGGCTACACCTTC	CASSLIKGRGYTF
TRBV4-3	TRBJ1-2	.	few	13	TGCGCCAGCAGCCAAGAATTAGGGTCTGGCTACACCTTC	CASSQELGSGYTF
TRBV7-8	TRBJ2-5	TRBD1	.	19	TGTGCCAGCAGAATCAACCGGGACAGGGGGCCCAGGGGTAAAGAGACCCAGTACTTC	CASRINRDRGPRGKETQYF
TRBV5-6	TRBJ2-5	.	.	15	TGTGCCAGCAATCAGGGGCTCCGGGACGGCGAGACCCAGTACTTC	CASNQGLRDGETQYF
TRBV7-2	TRBJ2-7	TRBD2	.	14	TGTGCCAGCGGATTGCGGGGGGGCCAGGAGGCCCAGTACTTC	CASGLRGGQEAQYF
TRBV2	TRBJ1-1	.	.	13	TGTGCCAGCAGCGAGGGCCGAGCCCCTGAAGCTTTCTTT	CASSEGRAPEAFF
TRBV6-6	TRBJ1-2	TRBD1	.	16	TGTGCCAGCATCTCAACCGGGCAGGGGGCAAACTATGGCTACACCTTC	CASISTGQGANYGYTF
TRBV4-1	TRBJ2-5	TRBD2	.	18	TGCGCCAGCAGCCAAGAGGGTAGACTAGCCGGGAGGGGAGAGACCCAGTACTTC	CASSQEGRLAGRGETQYF
TRBV6-1	TRBJ1-2	.	.	12	TGCGCCAGCAGTGAATTCAACTATGGCTACACCTTC	CASSEFNYGYTF
TRBV11-1	TRBJ2-5	TRBD2	few	14	TGTGCCAGCAGCTTCACTAGCGTCCAAGAGACCCAGTACTTC	CASSFTSVQETQYF
TRBV6-5	TRBJ2-5	.	many	12	TGTGCCAGCAGTTATGACGGAGAGACCCAGTACTTC	CASSYDGETQYF
TRBV12-3/TRBV12-4	TRBJ2-3	.	.	12	TGTGCCAGCAAGTCGAGGGCAGATACGCAGTATTTT	CASKSRADTQYF
TRBV2	TRBJ1-5	TRBD1	once	15	TGTGCCAGCAGCTGGACAGGGGGGACCAATCAGCCCCAGCATTTT	CASSWTGGTNQPQHF
TRBV4-2	TRBJ1-2	.	once	14	TGTGCCAGCAGCCAAGGTCCAGCAGGGTATGGCTACACCTTC	CASSQGPAGYGYTF
TRBV11-2	TRBJ2-3	TRBD2	few	16	TGTGCCAGCAGCCACGGGACTAGCAGGAGCACAGATACGCAGTATTTT	CASSHGTSRSTDTQYF
TRBV11-2	TRBJ2-3	.	.	16	TGTGCCAGCAGCTTAGTGGGGGCGTTTGGCACAGATACGCAGTATTTT	CASSLVGAFGTDTQYF
TRBV5-1	TRBJ1-4	.	.	15	TGCGCCAGCAGCCTCATGAGGCAGGGAGATGAAAAACTGTTTTTT	CASSLMRQGDEKLFF
TRBV5-1	TRBJ1-4	.	.	17	TGCGCCAGCAGCTTAACAACAGCCAAAGCAACTAATGAAAAACTGTTTTTT	CASSLTTAKATNEKLFF
TRBV12-3/TRBV12-4	TRBJ2-1	TRBD2	few	16	TGTGCCAGCAGTTTCGATCGGGCGGGGGCCTACAATGAGCAGTTCTTC	CASSFDRAGAYNEQFF
TRBV4-3	TRBJ2-1	TRBD1	few	16	TGCGCCAGCAGCCCGCGACAGGGGGCAACCTACAATGAGCAGTTCTTC	CASSPRQGATYNEQFF
TRBV6-6	TRBJ1-3	.	.	13	TGTGCCAGCAGTATTTCCTCTGGAAACACCATATATTTT	CASSISSGNTIYF
TRBV9	TRBJ2-1	.	.	17	TGTGCCAGCAGCGTAGGAGGAGACGCGCCCCTTGACAACGAGCAGTTCTTC	CASSVGGDAPLDNEQFF
TRBV7-2	TRBJ2-3	TRBD2	.	15	TGTGCCAGCAGCCGTAGCGGGGGAAACACAGATACGCAGTATTTT	CASSRSGGNTDTQYF
TRBV12-3/TRBV12-4	TRBJ2-7	.	.	15	TGTGCCAGCAGTGCTAAGGGTGGAGGCATCTACGAGCAGTACTTC	CASSAKGGGIYEQYF
TRBV20-1	TRBJ2-5	TRBD1	few	16	TGCAGTGCTACCCCAGGGGGCGGGTTTAGTCGTGAGACCCAGTACTTC	CSATPGGGFSRETQYF
TRBV7-2	TRBJ1-3	.	once	16	TGTGCCAGCAGCTCCCAGGGGCCAGGGACTGGAAACACCATATATTTT	CASSSQGPGTGNTIYF
TRBV20-1	TRBJ1-2	TRBD1	.	16	TGCAGTGCGGCGACTCGGACAGGGGCAAGGGCGGTCGGCTACACCTTC	CSAATRTGARAVGYTF
TRBV6-5	TRBJ1-2	.	few	16	TGTGCCAGCAGCCCCGACCCTGGACGGATTAACTATGGCTACACCTTC	CASSPDPGRINYGYTF
TRBV20-1	TRBJ2-7	TRBD1	.	15	TGCAGTGCCACAAGGACAGGGGGCGGCTCCTACGAGCAGTACTTC	CSATRTGGGSYEQYF